This TCR beta chain was retrieved from a study of blood T cell repertoires in COVID-19. Study-level information: COVID-19 samples from acute and convalescent phases originated in the United States, Italy and Spain. From T cells, B-cell-depleted T cells, or PBMCs came the material, which was cDNA or gDNA.

In the source study's methods: Reference gene primer amplification in the assay estimated nucleated cell counts. Data came from immunoSEQ multiplex PCR; TCRdb stores just in-frame clones and leaves some out. Clonal size and the V and J genes are those of that table, whereas D and trimming came from the DNA. Among 250,000 to 300,000 clones listed, approximately 88% were seen once. Germline-derived CDR1 and CDR2 are KGHSH and LQKENI. The CDR3 has 14 residues. V was clipped by 0 bases and J by 5 bases, with 11 bases between them. The source of this sequence is a man aged 45 to 65 with acute or convalescent COVID-19. V is TRBV18 and J is TRBJ2-7, with D tentatively TRBD2 (7 bases). The sequenced material came from peripheral blood. CDR3 region: CASSPPPGGNEQYF. Written as DNA, the CDR3 is TGTGCCAGCTCACCACCCCCGGGGGGCAACGAGCAGTACTTC.